The next 29 T cell receptor beta chains were all read from a single sample in a study of early T cells in non-severe SARS-CoV-2 infection. TCRdb re-called the 5' RACE reads with MiXCR, one entry per CDR3 protein. This table holds 45,000 to 70,000 distinct CDR3 sequences, about 7.7% found once. Sample: whole blood, taken at baseline. The receptors were sampled from an adult who was a healthcare worker with PCR-confirmed SARS-CoV-2 infection or an uninfected control (not recorded which).

A few counts support this clonotype. This chain uses TRBV4-2 with TRBJ2-1; D is unresolved. V was cut by 0 bases and J by 4 bases, with 19 bases left in between. The CDR3 has 18 amino acids. Germline V CDR1 and CDR2: LGHNA, YNFKEQ. CDR3 region: CASSQDGSSALGYNEQFF. Here the CDR3 DNA reads TGTGCCAGCAGCCAAGATGGATCATCGGCTTTAGGATACAATGAGCAGTTCTTC.

The chain combines TRBV11-2 with TRBJ1-1; weak D call: TRBD1 (5 bases). V shed 5 bases and J shed 1 base, with 11 bases lying between them. Germline CDR1 and CDR2: SGHAT and FQNNGV. The CDR3 covers 14 residues. CDR3 sequence reads: CASSARQQNTEAFF. CDR3 sequence (DNA): TGTGCCAGCAGCGCCCGACAGCAGAACACTGAAGCTTTCTTT.

This clonotype was seen a handful of times. V usage is TRBV6-2 or TRBV6-3 and J usage is TRBJ2-3, with TRBD1 identical over 8 bases. CDR1 and CDR2 (germline): MNHEY, SVGEGT. V shed 0 bases, J shed 4 bases, and the junction held 12 bases outside the gene matches. This CDR3 spans 18 amino acids. In DNA form, the CDR3 reads TGTGCCAGCAGTTACTCGATGTCAGGGGACAGGTACGCAGATACGCAGTATTTT. Translating gives CASSYSMSGDRYADTQYF.

The chain carries TRBV12-3 or TRBV12-4 and TRBJ2-7; D unclear. V gave up 3 bases and J gave up 4 bases, with 16 bases separating them. The CDR3 loop spans 15 amino acids. The CDR3: CASSFYSPKSYEQYF. CDR3 coding DNA: TGTGCCAGCAGTTTTTACAGCCCTAAATCGTACGAGCAGTACTTC.

This rearrangement joins TRBV27 to TRBJ2-3, with D perhaps matching TRBD2 (5 bases). The V gene lost 6 bases and the J gene lost 4 bases, with 17 bases spanning the gap. Germline values: CDR1 MNHEY, CDR2 SMNVEV (reference sequence). This CDR3 spans 15 amino acids. DNA for the CDR3: TGTGCCAGCAGAGGCCGGACTCCCACCTCAGATACGCAGTATTTT. Translated: CASRGRTPTSDTQYF.

This chain joins TRBV7-9 and TRBJ2-7, with 11 bases matching TRBD1. V dropped 4 bases and J dropped 3; count of bases not matched to a gene: 5. Germline assignment: CDR1 SEHNR and CDR2 FQNEAQ (reference sequence). The CDR3 spans 15 residues. The CDR3 DNA is TGTGCCAGCAGCTCTCTCGGGACAGGGGGCTACGAGCAGTACTTC. Encoded protein: CASSSLGTGGYEQYF.

V gene TRBV28 combines with J gene TRBJ1-6, with D possibly TRBD1 on 6 matching bases. This CDR3 is built from 15 residues. Looked up from germline, CDR1 is MDHEN and CDR2 is SYDVKM. The V gene lost 6 bases and the J gene lost 8 bases, with 17 bases spanning the gap. CDR3 residues: CASRGIGQGYSPLHF. DNA of the CDR3: TGTGCCAGCAGAGGAATAGGGCAGGGGTATTCACCCCTCCACTTT.

CDR3 loop: CASSSRDRNTDTQYF. CDR3 DNA sequence: TGTGCCAGCAGTTCCAGGGACAGAAACACAGATACGCAGTATTTT. V is TRBV12-3 or TRBV12-4 and J is TRBJ2-3; 7 nucleotides align to TRBD1. The ends lost 4 bases at V and 2 bases at J; junction bases unmatched: 6. The CDR3 contains 15 residues.

The J gene is TRBJ2-7, the V gene TRBV7-6; D is perhaps TRBD2 (6 bases). Germline V gene data show CDR1 as SGHVS and CDR2 as FNYEAQ. The V end was cut by 5 bases, the J end by 0 bases, with 11 bases between. This CDR3 has 14 amino acids. CDR3 loop: CASSPGTLSYEQYF. The CDR3 bases are TGTGCCAGCAGCCCCGGGACTCTCTCCTACGAGCAGTACTTC.

Notes on this clonotype: This sequence may be a read error, since a much larger clone differs from it by one base. This chain joins TRBV11-2 and TRBJ1-1; the D gene is possibly TRBD1 (5 bases). This CDR3 region has 18 residues. CDR1 SGHAT and CDR2 FQNNGV come from the germline V gene. V was clipped by 3 bases and J by 0 bases, with 20 bases between them. Here the CDR3 reads CASSFGFVAGGMNTEAFF. Here the CDR3 DNA reads TGTGCCAGCAGCTTCGGCTTCGTAGCGGGGGGAATGAACACTGAAGCTTTCTTT.

This clonotype was detected ten times or more. V is TRBV12-3 or TRBV12-4 and J is TRBJ2-3, with 8 bases that match TRBD1. Trimming cost V 7 bases and J 3 bases; bases outside gene matches: 6. CDR3 length: 14 residues. The CDR3 here is CASTHRQGTDTQYF. CDR3 coding DNA: TGTGCCAGCACCCACCGACAGGGGACAGATACGCAGTATTTT.

V gene TRBV18 combines with J gene TRBJ2-1; a possible D gene is TRBD2 (5 bases). The CDR3 totals 14 residues. Germline values: CDR1 KGHSH, CDR2 LQKENI. V dropped 10 bases and J dropped 2 bases, with 15 bases sitting between them. The CDR3 DNA is TGTGCCACCCGGGGAGCGGAGGCCTACAATGAGCAGTTCTTC. Its protein product is CATRGAEAYNEQFF.

This clonotype has a count of ten or more. The chain is built from TRBV28 and TRBJ1-5, with 7 bases fitting TRBD1. The trim removed 5 bases at V and 4 bases at J, leaving 11 bases unmatched. The CDR3 loop spans 16 amino acids. The germline CDR1 and CDR2 sequences are MDHEN and SYDVKM. The CDR3 is CASSGGDRAGNQPQHF. The CDR3 coding sequence is TGTGCCAGCAGTGGGGGAGACAGGGCGGGGAATCAGCCCCAGCATTTT.

The chain joins TRBV13 to TRBJ1-2, with D maybe TRBD1 (6 bases). The CDR3 runs to 12 residues. CDR1 and CDR2 (germline): PRHDT, FYEKMQ (reference sequence). V lost 3 bases, J lost 8 bases, and 10 bases lay in between. CDR3 DNA: TGTGCCAGCAGCTTGGGACAATGGGGCTACACCTTC. Its protein product is CASSLGQWGYTF.

This clonotype was seen a handful of times. The rearrangement uses TRBV11-2 and TRBJ2-3, with D perhaps matching TRBD1 (5 bases). V was pared by 5 bases and J by 7 bases, with 13 bases between. The V gene's germline CDR1 is SGHAT and CDR2 FQNNGV. The CDR3 is made up of 13 amino acids. This chain's CDR3 is CASSPRKGYTQYF. The CDR3 region has the DNA TGTGCCAGCAGCCCCCGCAAGGGGTATACGCAGTATTTT. The variable domain in full, with the rest retrieved from reference TRBV11-2 and TRBJ2-3, is EAGVAQSPRYKIIEKRQSVAFWCNPISGHATLYWYQQILGQGPKLLIQFQNNGVVDDSQLPKDRFSAERLKGVDSTLKIQPAKLEDSAVYLCASSPRKGYTQYFGPGTRLTVL.

This clonotype was counted many times. V gene TRBV20-1 combines with J gene TRBJ1-2; TRBD1 aligns across 7 bases. CDR1 and CDR2 from the germline V gene are DFQATT and SNEGSKA (reference sequence). The length of the CDR3 is 14 residues. With V trimmed by 6 bases and J by 0 bases, 7 bases remained unmatched. The CDR3 loop reads CSAAQGTSNYGYTF. The DNA of the CDR3 is TGCAGTGCAGCACAGGGGACATCTAACTATGGCTACACCTTC.

The chain is built from TRBV29-1 and TRBJ1-2; TRBD1 aligns across 8 bases. CDR3 length equals 12 residues. Trimming took 3 bases from V and 7 from J; bases not matched to a gene: 4. Germline V CDR1 and CDR2: SQVTM, ANQGSEA. The CDR3 DNA reads as TGCAGCGTTGAGACAGGGGAAGGTGGCTACACCTTC. It encodes CSVETGEGGYTF.

In the case of this clonotype: A much larger clonotype is one base distant, so this may be a read error. V gene TRBV29-1 combines with J gene TRBJ2-3, with no clear D. Per the germline V gene, CDR1 is SQVTM and CDR2 is ANQGSEA. The length of the CDR3 is 13 residues. V gave up 5 bases and J gave up 6 bases, with 15 bases separating them. CDR3 in amino acids: CSVSRYLLDTQYF. The CDR3 coding sequence is TGCAGCGTTAGTCGGTATTTGCTGGATACGCAGTATTTT.

This clonotype was picked up many times. The chain links TRBV10-3 to TRBJ2-3; a weak D match, TRBD1 (5 bases). V lost 6 bases to trimming and J lost 0 bases, with 10 bases between them. CDR1 and CDR2 from the germline V gene are ENHRY and SYGVKD. This CDR3 is 14 amino acids long. CDR3: CAIRGATSTDTQYF. The CDR3 DNA follows: TGTGCCATCAGAGGGGCAACTAGCACAGATACGCAGTATTTT.

The rearrangement uses TRBV12-5 and TRBJ2-3; TRBD2 aligns across 9 bases. The germline V gene has CDR1 LGHNT and CDR2 FRNRAP. This CDR3 is 14 amino acids long. V lost 5 bases to trimming and J lost 6 bases; unmatched junction nucleotides: 6. CDR3 DNA: TGTGCTAGTGGTCCTAGCGGGAATGAGGATACGCAGTATTTT. Its translation: CASGPSGNEDTQYF.

The sample holds many counts of this clonotype. The gene calls are TRBV5-1 and TRBJ2-7; D may match TRBD1 or TRBD2 (5 bases each). This CDR3 has 15 amino acids. The germline CDR1 and CDR2 sequences are SGHRS and YFSETQ. V was cut by 1 base and J by 1 base, with 12 bases left in between. The CDR3 region is CASSLTRGASYEQYF. In DNA, the CDR3 is TGCGCCAGCAGCTTGACTAGGGGTGCATCCTACGAGCAGTACTTC. The full variable domain, completed using reference TRBV5-1 and TRBJ2-7, is KAGVTQTPRYLIKTRGQQVTLSCSPISGHRSVSWYQQTPGQGLQFLFEYFSETQRNKGNFPGRFSGRQFSNSRSEMNVSTLELGDSALYLCASSLTRGASYEQYFGPGTRLTVT.

The sample holds a few counts of this clonotype. This rearrangement joins TRBV3-1 to TRBJ1-5, with TRBD1 matching over 7 bases. The CDR3 is 15 residues long. From germline, CDR1 is LGHDT and CDR2 YNNKEL (reference sequence). V gave up 4 bases and J gave up 5 bases; unmatched junction bases: 8. CDR3 sequence reads: CASSPFGQVDQPQHF. Here the CDR3 DNA reads TGTGCCAGCAGCCCCTTCGGACAGGTGGATCAGCCCCAGCATTTT.

This clonotype was seen many times. The chain has TRBV6-1 and TRBJ1-5; no definite D call. This CDR3 comprises 13 residues. Per germline, CDR1 MNHNS and CDR2 SASEGT. Trimming removed 5 bases from V and 0 bases from J, with 5 bases in between. The CDR3 protein is CASSRLSNQPQHF. The CDR3 DNA reads TGTGCCAGCAGTCGGCTTAGCAATCAGCCCCAGCATTTT.

The CDR3 spells CASITQAYAAEAFF. The CDR3 bases are TGTGCCAGCATTACCCAGGCGTACGCCGCTGAAGCTTTCTTT. V gene TRBV6-6 combines with J gene TRBJ1-1; D is unclear. This CDR3 has 14 residues. Looked up from germline, CDR1 is MNHNY and CDR2 is SVGAGI (reference sequence). V was pared by 7 bases and J by 6 bases, with 18 bases between.

The chain joins TRBV18 to TRBJ1-1; D gene uncertain. The CDR3 has 13 residues. Trimming shortened V by 3 bases and J by 3 bases, and 8 bases separated the two germline ends. Germline V gene lookup returns CDR1 KGHSH and CDR2 LQKENI. In DNA, the CDR3 is TGTGCCAGCTCACCCGGCGAGGACACTGAAGCTTTCTTT. This sequence encodes CASSPGEDTEAFF.

This clonotype was seen repeatedly, ten times or more. The chain has TRBV4-1 and TRBJ2-7, with D possibly called TRBD1 or TRBD2 (5 bases each). Trimming took 0 bases from V and 3 from J, leaving 18 bases between them. The CDR3 has 17 amino acids. Per the germline V gene, CDR1 is MGHRA and CDR2 is YSYEKL. The CDR3 reads CASSQDRSRDPVYEQYF. Here the CDR3 DNA reads TGCGCCAGCAGCCAAGATCGGAGCAGGGACCCCGTCTACGAGCAGTACTTC.

This clonotype showed up many times. This chain uses TRBV5-8 with TRBJ2-5; D is undetermined. This CDR3 contains 14 residues. CDR1 is SGHTS and CDR2 is YDEGEE in the germline V gene. V lost 1 base and J 2 bases, leaving 9 bases between the germline ends. Here the CDR3 DNA reads TGTGCCAGCAGCTTGCGCCAGCTACAAGAGACCCAGTACTTC. Amino acid sequence: CASSLRQLQETQYF.

This clonotype showed up many times. The chain employs TRBV13 and TRBJ2-2; D gene ambiguous. Germline loops: CDR1 PRHDT, CDR2 FYEKMQ (reference sequence). The V end was cut by 5 bases, the J end by 4 bases, with 11 bases between. The CDR3 extends over 14 amino acids. The CDR3 nucleotides are TGTGCCAGCAGCCACCTTTCGGGCACCGGGGAGCTGTTTTTT. This codes for CASSHLSGTGELFF.

This clonotype was recorded a few times. The chain is built from TRBV5-1 and TRBJ2-5; D unresolved. With 4 bases removed from V and 4 bases from J, the gap between germline ends came to 8 bases. This CDR3 has 12 residues. Looked up from germline, CDR1 is SGHRS and CDR2 is YFSETQ. DNA of the CDR3: TGCGCCAGCAGCGTGGATCTAGAGACCCAGTACTTC. It yields the protein CASSVDLETQYF.